This record covers a single T cell receptor (beta chain). Assay used: immunoSEQ multiplex PCR; TCRdb lists only in-frame clones, some missing. Among some 110,000 clones listed, more than 75% were seen once. The data were taken from a study of radiotherapy plus CTLA-4 blockade in lung cancer. V gave up 6 bases and J gave up 6 bases; unmatched junction bases: 12. The germline V gene encodes CDR1 MGHRA and CDR2 YSYEKL. The CDR3 has 16 residues. The gene calls are TRBV4-1 and TRBJ2-2; 8 bases map to TRBD1. The starting material was peripheral blood, obtained from a patient treated with radiotherapy plus ipilimumab. The TCR originated in a human donor with non-small cell lung cancer that progressed on radiotherapy plus ipilimumab. Some clones in this sample may be carry-over from other donors' samples. CDR3 protein: CASSSGQGGTAGELFF. CDR3 nucleotide sequence: TGCGCCAGCAGTTCCGGACAGGGCGGAACGGCCGGGGAGCTGTTTTTT.